This TCR beta chain was recorded in a study of cytomegalovirus exposure and HLA in healthy donors. About this clone: Its antigen is unidentified.

J lost 0 bases, V lost 8 bases, and 6 bases had no gene match. Germline V CDR1 and CDR2: SEHNR, FQNEAQ (reference sequence). CDR3 length equals 14 residues. Notes on the study in general: In an earlier analysis, about 87% or about 30%: the productive usage of most TCR beta V segments.

PCR was performed using 60 Vbeta and 13 Jbeta primers. The method was immunoSEQ multiplex PCR; TCRdb's version includes in-frame clones alone and lacks a portion of them. The data hold about 100,000 clones, with approximately 72% observed a single time. The sample was PBMCs. The receptor's source is a man aged 40-49 years in good health and CMV-seropositive. The V gene is TRBV7-9, the J gene TRBJ2-7, with 8 nucleotides matching TRBD2. The CDR3 reads CASLAGGTSYEQYF. The CDR3 DNA is TGTGCCAGCCTGGCGGGAGGCACCTCCTACGAGCAGTACTTC.